This is a list of T cell receptor beta chains from one sample in a study of blood T cells in healthy people across ages. TCRdb reprocessed the 5' RACE reads via MiXCR and lists one record per CDR3 protein. The sample records 800,000 to 900,000 distinct CDR3 sequences, 60% to 80% being singletons. Source material: blood. These receptors all come from a man between 25 and 39 years old in good health. The CDR3 runs from the conserved cysteine through the conserved F or W. Each record gives: D gene, J gene, clone size, V gene, CDR3 length, CDR3 protein, CDR3 DNA. D genes are given only for firm matches. Clone size is shown for a subset of rows, as once, few, many or a class of expanded clone.

-,TRBJ2-1,-,TRBV7-9,16,CASSLAATPPYNEQFF,TGTGCCAGCAGCTTAGCAGCGACTCCACCCTACAATGAGCAGTTCTTC
TRBD1,TRBJ2-1,few,TRBV3-1,14,CASSQGQGLDEQFF,TGTGCCAGCAGCCAAGGACAGGGGTTGGATGAGCAGTTCTTC
-,TRBJ2-1,few,TRBV7-2,15,CTSSLRGGLGPEQFF,TGTACCAGCAGCTTGAGGGGCGGATTGGGTCCCGAGCAGTTCTTC
-,TRBJ2-7,-,TRBV6-5,13,CASSYSTGYEQYF,TGTGCCAGCAGTTACTCTACGGGGTACGAGCAGTACTTC
-,TRBJ1-1,-,TRBV28,14,CASTLAFMNTETFF,TGTGCCAGCACTTTAGCTTTTATGAACACTGAAACTTTCTTT
-,TRBJ2-3,-,TRBV24-1,16,CATGFWDTHGADTQYF,TGTGCCACCGGGTTTTGGGACACTCACGGAGCAGATACGCAGTATTTT
TRBD1,TRBJ2-7,few,TRBV4-2,16,CASSQEGTGLSYEQYF,TGTGCCAGCAGCCAAGAAGGGACAGGGCTATCCTACGAGCAGTACTTC
-,TRBJ2-1,many,TRBV13,15,CASSLEGGVGCEQFF,TGTGCCAGCAGCTTAGAGGGAGGAGTGGGGTGTGAGCAGTTCTTC
TRBD1,TRBJ2-1,-,TRBV6-1,15,CASSELTGPINEQFF,TGTGCCAGCAGTGAACTGACAGGGCCTATTAATGAGCAGTTCTTC
TRBD2,TRBJ2-5,-,TRBV3-1,16,CASSQVAGGGQETQYF,TGTGCCAGCAGCCAAGTTGCGGGGGGGGGTCAAGAGACCCAGTACTTC
TRBD2,TRBJ2-7,few,TRBV10-3,18,CAISVSTASGGLTYEQYF,TGTGCCATCAGTGTGTCTACTGCTAGCGGGGGGCTCACCTACGAGCAGTACTTC
-,TRBJ2-7,-,TRBV27,15,CASSLRVIGSYVQYF,TGTGCCAGCAGTTTACGGGTTATCGGCTCCTACGTGCAGTACTTC
-,TRBJ1-6,-,TRBV18,15,CASSPSWEPNSPLHF,TGTGCCAGCTCACCCAGTTGGGAACCGAATTCACCCCTCCACTTT
-,TRBJ1-5,-,TRBV20-1,15,CSARLPGHSNQPQHF,TGCAGTGCTAGACTCCCAGGCCATAGCAATCAGCCCCAGCATTTT
TRBD2,TRBJ2-7,-,TRBV13,15,CASSGSGGKSYGQYF,TGTGCCAGCAGCGGGAGCGGGGGGAAATCCTACGGGCAGTACTTC
TRBD1,TRBJ2-3,few,TRBV2,17,CAPIPPEQGAYKDTQYF,TGTGCCCCTATCCCCCCCGAGCAGGGGGCATATAAAGATACGCAGTATTTT
TRBD2,TRBJ2-5,-,TRBV10-3,14,CAISGGSGILVQYF,TGTGCCATCAGTGGAGGTAGCGGGATCCTTGTGCAGTACTTC
TRBD1,TRBJ1-4,-,TRBV29-1,13,CSAQGQGHEKLFF,TGCAGCGCCCAGGGACAGGGTCATGAAAAACTGTTTTTT
-,TRBJ1-1,few,TRBV6-5,13,CASSYTPGGKAFF,TGTGCCAGCAGTTACACCCCGGGGGGAAAAGCTTTCTTT
TRBD1,TRBJ1-2,-,TRBV10-3,14,CAIRTGTGDYGYTF,TGTGCCATCAGAACCGGGACAGGGGACTATGGCTACACCTTC
-,TRBJ2-4,-,TRBV11-3,14,CASSLDNGFAPQYF,TGTGCCAGCAGCTTAGATAATGGATTCGCCCCCCAGTACTTC
-,TRBJ1-2,few,TRBV12-3/TRBV12-4,15,CASTPGTGLGHGYTF,TGTGCCAGCACCCCAGGGACGGGGCTGGGGCATGGCTACACCTTC
-,TRBJ1-4,-,TRBV5-1,14,CASREGTGLEKLFF,TGCGCCAGCAGGGAGGGAACGGGACTTGAAAAACTGTTTTTT